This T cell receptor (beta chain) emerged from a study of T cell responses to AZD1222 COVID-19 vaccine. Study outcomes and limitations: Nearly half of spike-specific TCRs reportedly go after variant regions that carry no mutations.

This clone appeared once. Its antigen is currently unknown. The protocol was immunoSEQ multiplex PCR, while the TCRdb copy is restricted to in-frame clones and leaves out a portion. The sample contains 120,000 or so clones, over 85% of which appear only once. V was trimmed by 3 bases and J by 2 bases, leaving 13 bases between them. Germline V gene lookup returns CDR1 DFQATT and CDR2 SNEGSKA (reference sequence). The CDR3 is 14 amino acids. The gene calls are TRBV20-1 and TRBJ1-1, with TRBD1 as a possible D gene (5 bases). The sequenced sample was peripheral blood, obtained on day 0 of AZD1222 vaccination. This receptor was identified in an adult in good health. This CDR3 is CSASQQGANTEAFF. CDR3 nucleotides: TGCAGTGCTAGTCAGCAGGGAGCCAACACTGAAGCTTTCTTT.